The sample holds one count of the clone carrying this T cell receptor beta chain. The protocol was immunoSEQ multiplex PCR, while the TCRdb copy is restricted to in-frame clones and leaves out a portion. The sample consists of roughly 38,000 clones, 85% to 90% of them appearing once. The data are from a study of T cell changes during pregnancy in multiple sclerosis. Sequencing was performed on CD8+ T cells from peripheral blood mononuclear cells, taken in the third trimester of pregnancy. This receptor was taken from a female donor with multiple sclerosis, enrolled in a pregnancy study.

CDR3 sequence: CASSVEQDYNSPLHF. The CDR3 nucleotides read TGTGCCAGCAGCGTAGAACAGGATTATAATTCACCCCTCCACTTT. This rearrangement joins TRBV9 to TRBJ1-6, with D perhaps TRBD1 (5 bases). There are 15 residues in the CDR3. Germline values: CDR1 SGDLS, CDR2 YYNGEE. V shed 0 bases and J shed 4 bases, with 8 bases lying between them.